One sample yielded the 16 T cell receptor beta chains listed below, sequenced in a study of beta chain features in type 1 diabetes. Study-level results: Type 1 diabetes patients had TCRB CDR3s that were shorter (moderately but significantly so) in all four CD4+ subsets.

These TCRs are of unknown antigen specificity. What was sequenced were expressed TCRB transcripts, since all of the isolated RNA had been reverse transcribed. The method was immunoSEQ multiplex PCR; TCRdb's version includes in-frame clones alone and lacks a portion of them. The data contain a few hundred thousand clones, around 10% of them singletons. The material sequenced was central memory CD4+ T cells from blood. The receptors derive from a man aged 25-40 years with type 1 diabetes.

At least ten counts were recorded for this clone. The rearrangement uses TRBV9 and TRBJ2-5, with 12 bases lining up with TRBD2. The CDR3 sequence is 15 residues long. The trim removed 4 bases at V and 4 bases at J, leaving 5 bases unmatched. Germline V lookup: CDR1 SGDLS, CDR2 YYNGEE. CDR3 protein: CASSPRLAGAETQYF. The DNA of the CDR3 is TGTGCCAGCAGCCCTAGACTAGCGGGAGCAGAGACCCAGTACTTC.

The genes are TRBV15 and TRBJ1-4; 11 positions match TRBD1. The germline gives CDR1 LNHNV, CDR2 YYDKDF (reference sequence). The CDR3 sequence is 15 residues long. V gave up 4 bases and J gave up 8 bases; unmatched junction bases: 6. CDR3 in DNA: TGTGCCACCAGCACAGCCGGGACAGGGGGAGAAAAACTGTTTTTT. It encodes CATSTAGTGGEKLFF.

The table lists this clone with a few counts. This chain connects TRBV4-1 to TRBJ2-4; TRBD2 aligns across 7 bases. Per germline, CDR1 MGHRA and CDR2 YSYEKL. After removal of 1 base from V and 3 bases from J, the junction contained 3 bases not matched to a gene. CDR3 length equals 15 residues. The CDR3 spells CASSQAGGGKNIQYF. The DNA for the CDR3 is TGCGCCAGCAGCCAAGCGGGAGGAGGCAAAAACATTCAGTACTTC.

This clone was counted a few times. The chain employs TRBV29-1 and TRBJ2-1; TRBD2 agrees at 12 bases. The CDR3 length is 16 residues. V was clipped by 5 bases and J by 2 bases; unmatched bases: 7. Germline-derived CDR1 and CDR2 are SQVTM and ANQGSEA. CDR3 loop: CSVILTSGRTYNEQFF. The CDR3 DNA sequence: TGCAGCGTTATTCTAACTAGCGGGAGGACCTACAATGAGCAGTTCTTC.

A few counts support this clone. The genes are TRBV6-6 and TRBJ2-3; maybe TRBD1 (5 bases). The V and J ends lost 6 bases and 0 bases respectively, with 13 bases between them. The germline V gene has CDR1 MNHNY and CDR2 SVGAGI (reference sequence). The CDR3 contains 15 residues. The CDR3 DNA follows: TGTGCCAGCAGGAAAACCAGGGCCAGCACAGATACGCAGTATTTT. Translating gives CASRKTRASTDTQYF.

Here the CDR3 reads CASSPGMTSGSSQETQYF. In DNA form, the CDR3 reads TGTGCCAGCTCACCGGGTATGACTAGCGGGAGTAGTCAAGAGACCCAGTACTTC. The chain is built from TRBV18 and TRBJ2-5, with TRBD2 matching over 12 bases. The V and J ends lost 3 bases and 2 bases, in that order; junction bases with no gene match: 10. CDR1 is KGHSH and CDR2 is LQKENI in the germline V gene. The CDR3 is made up of 18 amino acids. Combining the CDR3 with reference TRBV18 and TRBJ2-5 gives the whole variable domain NAGVMQNPRHLVRRRGQEARLRCSPMKGHSHVYWYRQLPEEGLKFMVYLQKENIIDESGMPKERFSAEFPKEGPSILRIQQVVRGDSAAYFCASSPGMTSGSSQETQYFGPGTRLLVL.

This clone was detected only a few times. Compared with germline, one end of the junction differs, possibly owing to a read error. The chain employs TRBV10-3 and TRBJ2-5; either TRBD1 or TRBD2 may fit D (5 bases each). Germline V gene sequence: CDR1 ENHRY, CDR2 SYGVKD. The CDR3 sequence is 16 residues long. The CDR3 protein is CASSYSMSLGVETQYF. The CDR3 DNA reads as TGTGCCAGCAGTTACTCGATGAGTTTGGGGGTAGAGACCCAGTACTTC.

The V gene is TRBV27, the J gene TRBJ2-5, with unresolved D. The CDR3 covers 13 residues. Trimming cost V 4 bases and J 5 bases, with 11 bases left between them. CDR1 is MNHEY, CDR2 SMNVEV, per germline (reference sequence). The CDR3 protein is CASSSRAMETQYF. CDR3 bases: TGTGCCAGCAGTTCCCGGGCAATGGAGACCCAGTACTTC.

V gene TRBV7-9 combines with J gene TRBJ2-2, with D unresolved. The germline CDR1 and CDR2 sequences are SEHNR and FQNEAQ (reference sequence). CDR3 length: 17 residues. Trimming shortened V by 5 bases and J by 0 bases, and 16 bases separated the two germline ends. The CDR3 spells CASSLFSAGANTGELFF. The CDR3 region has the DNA TGTGCCAGCAGCCTATTCTCCGCAGGAGCGAACACCGGGGAGCTGTTTTTT.

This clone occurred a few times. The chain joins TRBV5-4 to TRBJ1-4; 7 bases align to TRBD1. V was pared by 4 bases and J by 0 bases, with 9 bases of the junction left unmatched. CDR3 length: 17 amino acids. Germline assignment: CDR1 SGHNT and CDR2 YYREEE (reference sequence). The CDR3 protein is CASSSGRRGTTNEKLFF. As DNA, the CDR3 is TGTGCCAGCAGCAGCGGGCGCAGGGGGACAACTAATGAAAAACTGTTTTTT. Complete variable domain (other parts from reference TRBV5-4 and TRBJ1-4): ETGVTQSPTHLIKTRGQQVTLRCSSQSGHNTVSWYQQALGQGPQFIFQYYREEENGRGNFPPRFSGLQFPNYSSELNVNALELDDSALYLCASSSGRRGTTNEKLFFGSGTQLSVL.

The DNA of the CDR3 is TGTGCCAGCAGCGTCGCCGGGACAAACTACGAGCAGTACTTC. Its translation is CASSVAGTNYEQYF. The chain links TRBV11-2 to TRBJ2-7; tentative D call: TRBD1 (6 bases). This CDR3 has 14 residues. CDR1 is SGHAT and CDR2 is FQNNGV in the germline V gene. With 5 bases removed from V and 3 bases from J, the gap between germline ends came to 14 bases.

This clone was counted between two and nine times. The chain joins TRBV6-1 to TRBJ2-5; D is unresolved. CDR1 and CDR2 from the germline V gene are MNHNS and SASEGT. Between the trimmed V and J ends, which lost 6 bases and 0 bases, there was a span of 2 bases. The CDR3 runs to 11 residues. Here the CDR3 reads CASRDQETQYF. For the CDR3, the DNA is TGTGCCAGCAGGGACCAAGAGACCCAGTACTTC.

The CDR3 reads CASSSSTDMRSYNEQFF. CDR3 sequence (DNA): TGTGCCAGCAGCTCCTCGACAGACATGAGGTCCTACAATGAGCAGTTCTTC. The V gene is TRBV25-1, the J gene TRBJ2-1, with a possible D match to TRBD1 (5 bases). This CDR3 has 17 amino acids. V was trimmed by 6 bases and J by 1 base, leaving 19 bases between them. Germline CDR1 reads MGHDK; CDR2 reads SYGVNS.

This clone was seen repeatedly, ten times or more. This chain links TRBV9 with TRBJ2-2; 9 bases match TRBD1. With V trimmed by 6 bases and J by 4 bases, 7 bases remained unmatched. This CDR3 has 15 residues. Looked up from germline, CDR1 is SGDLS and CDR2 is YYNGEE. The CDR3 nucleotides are TGTGCCAGCACCGAGGGACAGGGTTTCACCGGGGAGCTGTTTTTT. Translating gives CASTEGQGFTGELFF.

The chain's CDR3 is CASSQAFQAPYEQYF. CDR3 DNA: TGTGCCAGCTCACAGGCATTCCAAGCCCCCTACGAGCAGTACTTC. The chain employs TRBV18 and TRBJ2-7; no firm D call. Germline V gene data show CDR1 as KGHSH and CDR2 as LQKENI. This CDR3 region has 15 residues. V was clipped by 4 bases and J by 2 bases, with 15 bases between them.

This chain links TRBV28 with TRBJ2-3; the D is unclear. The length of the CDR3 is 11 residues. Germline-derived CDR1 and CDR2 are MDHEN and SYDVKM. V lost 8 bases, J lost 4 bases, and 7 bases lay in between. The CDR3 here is CASPASDTQYF. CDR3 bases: TGTGCCAGCCCCGCGTCAGATACGCAGTATTTT.